This T cell receptor (beta chain) was found in a study of molecular identifiers for immune sequencing clone quantification. Comments on this clonotype: As yet, its antigen is unknown.

V was pared by 4 bases and J by 4 bases, with 8 bases of the junction left unmatched. This CDR3 has 17 amino acids. Germline loops: CDR1 LGHDT, CDR2 YNNKEL (reference sequence). Study-level results: Clone sizes that are highly expanded could be underestimated when identical TCR molecules share a barcode. Clones above 20 RNA copies held over 97% of effector molecules, under 1% in naive cells.

Sorting defined naive CD8 T cells as CD8+CD4-CCR7+CD45RA+. Previously published methods and listed TCR primers were used for the bulk TCR libraries. MiXCR was run by TCRdb on the PCR reads, yielding one entry per CDR3 protein. The table shows 460,000 or so distinct CDR3 sequences, with less than 30% occurring only once. The TCR originated in a human donor in good health. Some libraries in this study had Jurkat cell RNA spiked in. Sequencing used naive CD8+ T cells from blood, with Jurkat cell RNA spiked in. The subset denotes: FACS-sorted CD8+CD4-CCR7+CD45RA+ naive T cells. The V gene is TRBV3-1, the J gene TRBJ2-3; TRBD2 matches 13 bases. In DNA form, the CDR3 reads TGTGCCAGCAGCCTGGGGACTAGCGGGATATCCCCAGATACGCAGTATTTT. Protein: CASSLGTSGISPDTQYF.